The 29 T cell receptor beta chains below all came from one sample that was sequenced in a study of blood T cell repertoires in COVID-19 (TCRdb year 2020). Libraries were constructed by the immunoSEQ multiplex PCR assay. As stored in TCRdb, this immuneACCESS dataset retains in-frame rearrangements with V and J assigned. A fraction of the clones does not appear; measured against another copy, unresolved V genes explain less than half of the discrepancy, and the remainder lacks a known reason. In all, the sample holds 150,000 or so clones, and about four fifths of those were seen once. Of the sample, approximately 5.7% is held by the ten largest clones. Material for sequencing was PBMCs or T cells enriched from blood (not recorded which). All receptors come from a woman aged 45-60 years who had been exposed to COVID-19.

Turning to this clone: The CDR3 end shows no conserved phenylalanine or tryptophan, and so a read error is likely. The DNA is omitted, as the CDR3 cannot be located on it reliably, and the CDR3 follows TCRdb's listing. This sequence joins TRBV23-1 and TRBJ1-1; the DNA was not compared with TRBD1, the D call given in the table. TRBV23-1 counts as an open reading frame of uncertain function. The length of the CDR3 is 13 amino acids, counting both ends. This CDR3 reads CASSQTKGYSLSI.

The rearrangement joins TRBV27 to TRBJ2-7; D is uncertain. The CDR3 spans 14 residues. CDR1 is MNHEY and CDR2 is SMNVEV in the germline V gene (reference sequence). Trimming took 2 bases from V and 0 from J, leaving 8 bases between them. CDR3 residues: CASSLQANSYEQYF. Here the CDR3 DNA reads TGTGCCAGCAGTTTACAGGCTAACTCCTACGAGCAGTACTTC.

CDR3 loop: CAGGQSANTEAFF. The CDR3 DNA reads TGTGCCGGCGGGCAGAGCGCGAACACTGAAGCTTTCTTT. This chain connects TRBV6-5 to TRBJ1-1; D unclear. With 11 bases removed from V and 1 base from J, the gap between germline ends came to 14 bases. CDR3 length: 13 residues. In germline, CDR1 is MNHEY, CDR2 SVGAGI.

The rearrangement links TRBV30 to TRBJ2-7; 7 bases are a match to TRBD1. Germline V gene lookup returns CDR1 GTSNPN and CDR2 SVGIG (reference sequence). The CDR3 is 15 amino acids. After removal of 0 bases from V and 0 bases from J, the junction contained 5 bases not matched to a gene. The DNA for the CDR3 is TGTGCCTGGAGTGTATCGTGGACAGGCTCCTACGAGCAGTACTTC. This sequence encodes CAWSVSWTGSYEQYF.

V is TRBV7-9 and J is TRBJ2-1; 9 nucleotides align to TRBD1. The germline V gene encodes CDR1 SEHNR and CDR2 FQNEAQ (reference sequence). This CDR3 is 16 amino acids long. V dropped 5 bases and J dropped 3; count of bases not matched to a gene: 8. Here the CDR3 reads CASSPPGQGNYNEQFF. The CDR3 DNA reads as TGTGCCAGCAGCCCACCGGGACAGGGCAACTACAATGAGCAGTTCTTC.

The rearrangement uses TRBV19 and TRBJ2-5; 12 bases are a match to TRBD2. Germline V gives CDR1 LNHDA, CDR2 SQIVND (reference sequence). Trimming removed 4 bases from V and 4 bases from J; junction bases left unmatched: 7. The CDR3 totals 16 residues. The CDR3 DNA is TGTGCCAGTAGTAGGCCTAGCGGGGGGGCCGGAGAGACCCAGTACTTC. Encoded protein: CASSRPSGGAGETQYF.

CDR3 DNA sequence: TGTGCCAGTGTTCCGGGACAGGGAGTCGGTGAAGCTTTCTTT. Its translation: CASVPGQGVGEAFF. V is TRBV19 and J is TRBJ1-1; 9 bases are a match to TRBD1. With 8 bases clipped from V and 7 bases from J, the junction kept 11 bases outside the gene matches. Germline CDR1 reads LNHDA; CDR2 reads SQIVND (reference sequence). The length of the CDR3 is 14 residues.

The sample holds one count of this clone. J is TRBJ1-3 and V is TRBV25-1, with D uncertain. Germline CDR1 reads MGHDK; CDR2 reads SYGVNS. The CDR3 extends over 15 amino acids. Deletions cut 2 bases from V and 0 bases from J, with 8 bases between. CDR3 residues: CASSETVLSGNTIYF. The CDR3 DNA follows: TGTGCCAGCAGTGAAACGGTGCTCTCTGGAAACACCATATATTTT. The whole variable domain, remainder taken from reference TRBV25-1 and TRBJ1-3, is EADIYQTPRYLVIGTGKKITLECSQTMGHDKMYWYQQDPGMELHLIHYSYGVNSTEKGDLSSESTVSRIRTEHFPLTLESARPSHTSQYLCASSETVLSGNTIYFGEGSWLTVV.

J is TRBJ1-4 and V is TRBV24-1; unclear D gene. CDR3 length equals 14 residues. Between the trimmed V and J ends, which lost 12 bases and 0 bases, there was a span of 13 bases. CDR1 is KGHDR, CDR2 SFDVKD, per germline. CDR3 in amino acids: CASRARATNEKLFF. CDR3 in DNA: TGTGCCTCACGCGCGAGGGCAACTAATGAAAAACTGTTTTTT.

The chain employs TRBV19 and TRBJ2-3; 7 bases agree with TRBD1. J was trimmed by 2 bases and V by 5 bases; bases with no gene match: 4. The CDR3 extends over 14 amino acids. CDR1 and CDR2 from the germline V gene are LNHDA and SQIVND (reference sequence). The DNA of the CDR3 is TGTGCCAGTAGTTCCGGGACAGACACAGATACGCAGTATTTT. Protein product: CASSSGTDTDTQYF.

V usage is TRBV27 and J usage is TRBJ1-2; a possible D gene is TRBD1 (5 bases). This CDR3 is 13 amino acids long. Trimming took 8 bases from V and 2 from J, leaving 12 bases between them. Germline V gene sequence: CDR1 MNHEY, CDR2 SMNVEV (reference sequence). The CDR3 spells CASRPGGNYGYTF. The CDR3, as DNA: TGTGCCAGCCGACCGGGGGGGAACTATGGCTACACCTTC.

A remark on this clone: Additional DNA sequences in this sample encode the identical CDR3. The rearrangement uses TRBV7-2 and TRBJ1-2, with a possible D match to TRBD1 (5 bases). This CDR3 is built from 13 residues. V gave up 3 bases and J gave up 5 bases, with 10 bases separating them. Germline V CDR1 and CDR2: SGHTA, FQGNSA. In DNA form, the CDR3 reads TGTGCCAGCAGCTTGGGGCAGAATTATGGCTACACCTTC. Protein sequence: CASSLGQNYGYTF.

The gene calls are TRBV14 and TRBJ2-2; D is perhaps TRBD2 (6 bases). CDR1 and CDR2 (germline): SGHDN, FVKESK. The CDR3 has 14 amino acids. Between the trimmed V and J ends, which lost 1 base and 5 bases, there was a span of 8 bases. CDR3 sequence reads: CASSQVEGTGELFF. CDR3 sequence (DNA): TGTGCCAGCAGCCAAGTGGAGGGTACCGGGGAGCTGTTTTTT.

Comments on this clone: The junction and the germline gene differ at one end; a read error may be behind it. This chain's CDR3 is CSVDLADRITF. In DNA, the CDR3 is TGCAGCGTTGACCTCGCCGACAGGATTACATTC. The chain links TRBV29-1 to TRBJ1-2, with D possibly being TRBD1 (6 bases). Per the germline V gene, CDR1 is SQVTM and CDR2 is ANQGSEA. There are 11 residues in the CDR3.

This chain uses TRBV15 with TRBJ2-3, with TRBD2 matching 10 bases. CDR1 is LNHNV and CDR2 is YYDKDF in the germline V gene (reference sequence). The CDR3 spans 16 residues. V dropped 1 base and J dropped 3; count of bases not matched to a gene: 4. As DNA, the CDR3 is TGTGCCACCAGCAGAGGTCTAGCGGGAGTAACAGATACGCAGTATTTT. Translated, it gives CATSRGLAGVTDTQYF.

The sample holds a few counts of this clone. Written as DNA, the CDR3 is TGTGCCAGCGCAGGGGCGTCCTACGAGCAGTACTTC. Translated, it gives CASAGASYEQYF. This rearrangement joins TRBV27 to TRBJ2-7; D might be TRBD1 (6 bases). This CDR3 has 12 residues. Trimming cost V 8 bases and J 1 base, with 9 bases left between them. Germline CDR1 MNHEY, CDR2 SMNVEV (reference sequence).

J is TRBJ2-7 and V is TRBV29-1, with 9 bases aligning to TRBD1. The CDR3 covers 14 residues. The V and J ends lost 7 bases and 0 bases, in that order; junction bases with no gene match: 7. The germline V gene encodes CDR1 SQVTM and CDR2 ANQGSEA. CDR3 in amino acids: CSAGQGLSSYEQYF. In DNA, the CDR3 is TGCAGCGCCGGACAGGGGTTAAGCTCCTACGAGCAGTACTTC.

The CDR3 is CASSAGLGRSTNEKLFF. Written as DNA, the CDR3 is TGTGCCAGCAGCGCCGGCCTGGGGAGATCAACTAATGAAAAACTGTTTTTT. The chain uses TRBV9 and TRBJ1-4; D remains unclear. The V gene lost 3 bases and the J gene lost 0 bases, with 15 bases spanning the gap. CDR3 size: 17 residues. Germline CDR1 and CDR2: SGDLS and YYNGEE.

Regarding this clone: A clone one base away is much larger, so this may be a read error. The chain recombines TRBV4-3 with TRBJ2-3; 7 nucleotides agree with TRBD2. The CDR3 consists of 15 residues. V shed 4 bases and J 5 bases; nucleotides not matched to a gene: 9. Germline V gene lookup returns CDR1 LGHNA and CDR2 YSLEER. The CDR3 DNA is TGCGCCAGCAGCCCCAGGGAGCGGGAAATAGATACGCAGTATTTT. Translated: CASSPREREIDTQYF.

The chain uses TRBV12-3 or TRBV12-4 and TRBJ2-5, with a possible D match to TRBD2 (6 bases). Trimming stripped 1 base from V and 9 bases from J, with 12 bases between. This CDR3 spans 13 amino acids. The CDR3 DNA follows: TGTGCCAGCAGTTTAGTTGGGGAGGTGGCCCAGTACTTC. It encodes CASSLVGEVAQYF.

This clone was counted a single time. The V gene is TRBV9, the J gene TRBJ1-3; D gene ambiguous. Germline V gene data show CDR1 as SGDLS and CDR2 as YYNGEE. The V and J ends lost 0 bases and 2 bases respectively, with 6 bases between them. This CDR3 has 14 residues. Here the CDR3 DNA reads TGTGCCAGCAGCGTAGAGAGTCCTGGAAACACCATATATTTT. Its protein product is CASSVESPGNTIYF.

V usage is TRBV19 and J usage is TRBJ1-4; unclear D gene. V gave up 3 bases and J gave up 10 bases, with 30 bases separating them. CDR1 and CDR2 (germline): LNHDA, SQIVND (reference sequence). This CDR3 region has 19 residues. CDR3 residues: CASSIRSGRMGSGRAKLFF. CDR3 in DNA: TGTGCCAGTAGTATCCGGAGTGGCAGGATGGGCAGCGGAAGGGCAAAACTGTTTTTT.

J is TRBJ2-1 and V is TRBV11-2; D may be TRBD2 (6 bases). The CDR3 loop spans 15 amino acids. With 8 bases removed from V and 5 bases from J, the gap between germline ends came to 19 bases. Looked up from germline, CDR1 is SGHAT and CDR2 is FQNNGV. CDR3 nucleotide sequence: TGTGCCAGCTTAATATGGGGGACTGGCAACAATGAGCAGTTCTTC. It codes for CASLIWGTGNNEQFF.

The chain uses TRBV6-5 and TRBJ1-6; maybe TRBD1 (5 bases). CDR1 and CDR2 from the germline V gene are MNHEY and SVGAGI. V was trimmed by 4 bases and J by 7 bases, leaving 11 bases between them. This CDR3 comprises 14 residues. The CDR3 loop is CASSSISGNSPLHF. In DNA, the CDR3 is TGTGCCAGCAGTTCGATTTCAGGGAATTCACCCCTCCACTTT.

CDR3 sequence reads: CASSGGHEAFF. The CDR3 DNA is TGTGCCAGCAGCGGAGGGCATGAAGCTTTCTTT. The rearrangement uses TRBV21-1 and TRBJ1-1. TRBV21-1 is described as a pseudogene. The CDR3 is 11 residues long.

V gene TRBV19 combines with J gene TRBJ2-6, with TRBD2 as a possible D gene (5 bases). The germline gives CDR1 LNHDA, CDR2 SQIVND (reference sequence). The CDR3 has 20 residues. The V gene lost 3 bases and the J gene lost 0 bases, with 21 bases spanning the gap. This chain's CDR3 is CASSIFSGMGAHSGANVLTF. The CDR3 nucleotides read TGTGCCAGTAGTATTTTTTCGGGGATGGGTGCCCACTCTGGGGCCAACGTCCTGACTTTC. The whole variable domain, remainder taken from reference TRBV19 and TRBJ2-6, is DGGITQSPKYLFRKEGQNVTLSCEQNLNHDAMYWYRQDPGQGLRLIYYSQIVNDFQKGDIAEGYSVSREKKESFPLTVTSAQKNPTAFYLCASSIFSGMGAHSGANVLTFGAGSRLTVL.

This chain joins TRBV27 and TRBJ1-5, with D maybe TRBD1 (6 bases). V was shortened by 4 bases and J by 7 bases, with 11 bases between the two germline ends. The CDR3 consists of 13 residues. The germline V gene has CDR1 MNHEY and CDR2 SMNVEV (reference sequence). In nucleotides, the CDR3 is TGTGCCAGCAGTTGGGGGCCAGCCCAGCCCCAGCATTTT. Amino acid sequence: CASSWGPAQPQHF.

For the CDR3, the DNA is TGTGCCAGCAGCCCTAGGCCGGGAGGCACCGGGGAGCTGTTTTTT. This gives the protein CASSPRPGGTGELFF. This sequence joins TRBV7-9 and TRBJ2-2; TRBD2 matches at 7 bases. The V and J ends lost 5 bases and 4 bases, in that order; junction bases with no gene match: 7. This CDR3 comprises 15 residues. Germline V lookup: CDR1 SEHNR, CDR2 FQNEAQ (reference sequence).

The chain recombines TRBV9 with TRBJ2-3, with D maybe TRBD2 (6 bases). Germline CDR1 and CDR2: SGDLS and YYNGEE. This CDR3 is built from 14 residues. Trimming removed 4 bases at V and 3 bases at J, with 12 bases between. CDR3 in amino acids: CASSTGVSTDTQYF. The DNA for the CDR3 is TGTGCCAGCAGCACGGGAGTTTCAACAGATACGCAGTATTTT.